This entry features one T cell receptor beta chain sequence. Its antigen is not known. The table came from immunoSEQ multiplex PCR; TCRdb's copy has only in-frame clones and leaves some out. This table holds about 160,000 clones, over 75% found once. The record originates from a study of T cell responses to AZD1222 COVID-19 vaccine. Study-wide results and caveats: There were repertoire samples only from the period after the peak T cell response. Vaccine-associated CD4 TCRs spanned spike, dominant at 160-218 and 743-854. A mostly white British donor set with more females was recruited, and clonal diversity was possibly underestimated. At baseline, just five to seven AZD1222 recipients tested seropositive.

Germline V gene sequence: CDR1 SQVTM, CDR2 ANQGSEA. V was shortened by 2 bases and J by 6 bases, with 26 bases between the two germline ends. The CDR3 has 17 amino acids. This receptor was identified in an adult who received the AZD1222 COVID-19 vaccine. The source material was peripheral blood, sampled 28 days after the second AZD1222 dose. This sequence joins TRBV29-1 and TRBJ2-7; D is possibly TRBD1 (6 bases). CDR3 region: CSVEIFSAVTGKSEQYF. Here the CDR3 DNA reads TGCAGCGTTGAAATATTTTCGGCAGTGACAGGTAAAAGCGAGCAGTACTTC.